The 11 T cell receptor beta chains given below trace back to one sample, sequenced in a study of OX40 agonist ivuxolimab in advanced cancers. Here immunoSEQ multiplex PCR was the method, and the copy in TCRdb shows in-frame clones only, minus some. This repertoire shows under 95,000 clones, roughly 81% found once; its top ten account for roughly 16%. The material was CD4+ or CD8+ T cells sorted from blood, obtained in a trial of the OX40 agonist ivuxolimab. These receptors were taken from an adult with an advanced solid tumor such as melanoma, head and neck, liver or kidney cancer.

The chain has TRBV18 and TRBJ1-1; D might be TRBD1 (6 bases). The CDR3 length is 16 residues. Trimming pared 3 bases from V and 0 bases from J, leaving 14 bases between. In germline, CDR1 is KGHSH, CDR2 LQKENI. The CDR3 loop is CASSPSTGLLNTEAFF. CDR3 nucleotide sequence: TGTGCCAGCTCACCTTCTACAGGGCTCTTGAACACTGAAGCTTTCTTT. The entire variable domain, with the rest obtained from reference TRBV18 and TRBJ1-1, is as follows: NAGVMQNPRHLVRRRGQEARLRCSPMKGHSHVYWYRQLPEEGLKFMVYLQKENIIDESGMPKERFSAEFPKEGPSILRIQQVVRGDSAAYFCASSPSTGLLNTEAFFGQGTRLTVV.

The rearrangement uses TRBV18 and TRBJ2-7; no definite D call. V was clipped by 5 bases and J by 3 bases, with 8 bases between them. The CDR3 is 12 residues long. Germline values: CDR1 KGHSH, CDR2 LQKENI. CDR3 region: CASSMTHYEQYF. CDR3 DNA sequence: TGTGCCAGCTCAATGACGCACTACGAGCAGTACTTC.

The chain's CDR3 is CASSLGRPNTEAFF. The CDR3 DNA sequence: TGCGCCAGCAGCTTGGGACGACCGAACACTGAAGCTTTCTTT. The chain employs TRBV5-1 and TRBJ1-1, with D unclear. The CDR3 loop spans 14 amino acids. CDR1 is SGHRS and CDR2 is YFSETQ in the germline V gene. Deletions cut 0 bases from V and 1 base from J, with 7 bases between. The complete variable domain, with remaining parts taken from reference TRBV5-1 and TRBJ1-1, reads KAGVTQTPRYLIKTRGQQVTLSCSPISGHRSVSWYQQTPGQGLQFLFEYFSETQRNKGNFPGRFSGRQFSNSRSEMNVSTLELGDSALYLCASSLGRPNTEAFFGQGTRLTVV.

The chain carries TRBV28 and TRBJ2-2, with TRBD2 identical over 12 bases. Germline V gives CDR1 MDHEN, CDR2 SYDVKM. J was trimmed by 9 bases and V by 6 bases; bases with no gene match: 5. The CDR3 has 14 amino acids. CDR3 protein: CASSRTSGIWELFF. CDR3 nucleotide sequence: TGTGCCAGCAGCCGGACTAGCGGGATTTGGGAGCTGTTTTTT.

The chain combines TRBV6-1 with TRBJ1-3, with D uncertain. Between the trimmed V and J ends, which lost 4 bases and 4 bases, there was a span of 14 bases. The CDR3 runs 15 residues. Germline V lookup: CDR1 MNHNS, CDR2 SASEGT. CDR3 protein: CASSVNAGRGNTIYF. The DNA of the CDR3 is TGTGCCAGCAGTGTAAACGCGGGTAGGGGAAACACCATATATTTT.

CDR3 sequence (DNA): TGCGCCAGCAGTGGGACAGAGGAGCCCCAGTACTTC. Translation gives CASSGTEEPQYF. V gene TRBV10-1 combines with J gene TRBJ2-5, with D perhaps TRBD1 (6 bases). V lost 4 bases to trimming and J lost 9 bases, with 12 bases between them. CDR3 size: 12 residues. The germline CDR1 and CDR2 sequences are WNHNN and SYGVQD (reference sequence).

V gene TRBV5-4 combines with J gene TRBJ1-3; 9 bases match TRBD1. Germline CDR1 reads SGHNT; CDR2 reads YYREEE (reference sequence). J gave up 4 bases and V 4 bases, and 3 bases lay outside the gene matches. The CDR3 has 14 residues. The CDR3 is CASSTGQGGNTIYF. CDR3 in DNA: TGTGCCAGCAGCACGGGACAGGGAGGAAACACCATATATTTT.

This chain joins TRBV6-6 and TRBJ1-2; TRBD1 matches at 7 bases. CDR3 length: 15 residues. V lost 5 bases and J lost 3; bases outside the gene matches: 9. Germline CDR1 reads MNHNY; CDR2 reads SVGAGI (reference sequence). For the CDR3, the DNA is TGTGCCAGCAGTCCTGAGAGGGGGCGGTACTATGGCTACACCTTC. Translating it yields CASSPERGRYYGYTF.

The count of this clone is one. The chain employs TRBV6-1 and TRBJ1-1; TRBD1 might be the D (6 bases). The CDR3 is 14 residues long. V was trimmed by 5 bases and J by 11 bases, leaving 21 bases between them. Germline lookup yields CDR1 MNHNS and CDR2 SASEGT. CDR3 sequence: CASSPGAQKHQAFF. For the CDR3, the DNA is TGTGCCAGCAGTCCGGGGGCACAAAAGCACCAGGCTTTCTTT.

This chain joins TRBV5-6 and TRBJ1-2; no clear D gene. This CDR3 has 13 amino acids. Germline V gene sequence: CDR1 SGHDT, CDR2 YYEEEE. V was clipped by 4 bases and J by 7 bases, with 14 bases between them. The CDR3 coding sequence is TGTGCCAGCAGCCCGGCCTTCTCGGGTGGCTACACCTTC. Translation: CASSPAFSGGYTF.

The V call is TRBV7-2, the J call TRBJ1-4; 7 bases align to TRBD1. The germline gives CDR1 SGHTA, CDR2 FQGNSA. The trim removed 5 bases at V and 3 bases at J, leaving 9 bases unmatched. The CDR3 sequence is 16 residues long. CDR3 protein: CASSLQPRGPNEKLFF. The DNA for the CDR3 is TGTGCCAGCAGCCTCCAACCGAGGGGGCCTAATGAAAAACTGTTTTTT.